The 28 T cell receptor beta chains reported below all come from one sample, sequenced in a study of CD8 T cells in ankylosing spondylitis. Notes on the study in general: Typical of ankylosing spondylitis blood, it appeared, was a TCR beta motif of about eight highly homologous variants.

These receptors lack a known antigen. Each CDR3 protein gets one entry after TCRdb re-called the 5' RACE reads with MiXCR. The sample consists of some 800,000 distinct CDR3 sequences, 10% to 15% of them appearing once. The material sequenced was blood, either unsorted or a sorted T cell fraction (not recorded which). Receptor source: a male donor with ankylosing spondylitis.

This clonotype appeared many times. J is TRBJ1-2 and V is TRBV29-1, with TRBD1 identical over 7 bases. The CDR3 runs to 10 residues. With V trimmed by 7 bases and J by 6 bases, 2 bases remained unmatched. Per germline, CDR1 SQVTM and CDR2 ANQGSEA. The CDR3 reads CSAGTDGYTF. DNA of the CDR3: TGCAGCGCCGGGACAGATGGCTACACCTTC.

In this sample, this clonotype turned up a few times. V and J are TRBV15 and TRBJ1-1; maybe TRBD1 (5 bases). Trimming removed 0 bases from V and 4 bases from J, with 12 bases in between. Germline CDR1 reads LNHNV; CDR2 reads YYDKDF (reference sequence). The CDR3 totals 15 residues. The chain's CDR3 is CATSREGRAITEAFF. The CDR3 nucleotides are TGTGCCACCAGCAGAGAAGGCAGGGCGATCACTGAAGCTTTCTTT.

V gene TRBV20-1 combines with J gene TRBJ2-7, with 10 nucleotides matching TRBD1. CDR3 length equals 14 residues. CDR1 and CDR2 from the germline V gene are DFQATT and SNEGSKA (reference sequence). V lost 3 bases, J lost 7 bases, and 9 bases stayed unmatched. The CDR3 DNA follows: TGCAGTGCTAGTCCTCCGGGACAGGGGTTTGAGCAGTACTTC. This encodes CSASPPGQGFEQYF.

The genes are TRBV5-1 and TRBJ2-5; a weak D match, TRBD2 (5 bases). CDR1 and CDR2 from the germline V gene are SGHRS and YFSETQ. V was clipped by 1 base and J by 0 bases, with 16 bases between them. The CDR3 contains 17 residues. The CDR3 nucleotides are TGCGCCAGCAGCTTGCGGCGAGCGGAGTCTTACCAAGAGACCCAGTACTTC. Translation gives CASSLRRAESYQETQYF.

This clonotype has more than one count but fewer than ten. The chain has TRBV20-1 and TRBJ1-1, with 7 positions matching TRBD1. The CDR3 runs to 13 residues. Unmatched junction bases numbered 10, after V lost 8 bases and J lost 4 bases. CDR1 is DFQATT, CDR2 SNEGSKA, per germline (reference sequence). Written as DNA, the CDR3 is TGCAGTTCGTCCAGGGGGGATTCCACTGAAGCTTTCTTT. It is translated as CSSSRGDSTEAFF.

This clonotype has ten or more counts. The V gene is TRBV7-2, the J gene TRBJ1-2; a possible D gene is TRBD1 (5 bases). The CDR3 runs to 13 residues. Trimming stripped 5 bases from V and 2 bases from J, with 9 bases between. Per germline, CDR1 SGHTA and CDR2 FQGNSA. CDR3 DNA: TGTGCCAGCAGCGGGGACGGAAACTATGGCTACACCTTC. Protein product: CASSGDGNYGYTF.

This clonotype was seen ten or more times. The V gene is TRBV20-1, the J gene TRBJ2-3, with 7 bases fitting TRBD2. The CDR3 has 13 amino acids. Germline CDR1 is DFQATT and CDR2 is SNEGSKA (reference sequence). V dropped 3 bases and J dropped 6; count of bases not matched to a gene: 6. The CDR3 DNA follows: TGCAGTGCTAGCACTAGCGTCGCGGATACGCAGTATTTT. Its protein is CSASTSVADTQYF.

The chain links TRBV28 to TRBJ2-3; D possibly matches TRBD1 or TRBD2 (5 bases each). With 4 bases removed from V and 10 bases from J, the gap between germline ends came to 12 bases. Per the germline V gene, CDR1 is MDHEN and CDR2 is SYDVKM. The CDR3 sequence is 12 residues long. CDR3 nucleotide sequence: TGTGCCAGCAGTTCAGCGACGGGGCCGCAGTATTTT. It yields the protein CASSSATGPQYF.

Only one count was recorded for this clonotype. The chain carries TRBV5-1 and TRBJ2-5, with no clear D. Trimming left V 4 bases short and J 1 base short, with 14 bases between. This CDR3 region has 15 residues. Germline values: CDR1 SGHRS, CDR2 YFSETQ. CDR3 region: CASSTPKGIQETQYF. DNA for the CDR3: TGCGCCAGCAGCACCCCGAAAGGCATCCAAGAGACCCAGTACTTC.

This chain links TRBV5-5 with TRBJ2-5; no firm D call. The V end lost 2 bases, the J end lost 3 bases, and 11 bases lay between the germline ends. CDR1 is SGHKS, CDR2 YYEKEE, per germline (reference sequence). The CDR3 covers 14 residues. The CDR3 reads CASSLNPREETQYF. The CDR3 DNA reads TGTGCCAGCAGCTTAAACCCTCGGGAAGAGACCCAGTACTTC.

Only a few counts were recorded for this clonotype. The chain has TRBV13 and TRBJ1-1; TRBD1 is a possible D gene (5 bases). The CDR3 runs 13 residues. V lost 8 bases, J lost 8 bases, and 18 bases lay in between. Germline CDR1 and CDR2: PRHDT and FYEKMQ (reference sequence). The DNA of the CDR3 is TGTGCCAGCGCCTCCGGGGCTCGCAGGGAAGCTTTCTTT. This sequence encodes CASASGARREAFF.

This clonotype turned up a few times. The chain employs TRBV20-1 and TRBJ2-7, with D perhaps given as TRBD1 or TRBD2 (5 bases each). Looked up from germline, CDR1 is DFQATT and CDR2 is SNEGSKA (reference sequence). The CDR3 spans 14 residues. V lost 0 bases, J lost 2 bases, and 11 bases lay in between. CDR3 amino acids: CSARDQGVPYEQYF. As DNA, the CDR3 is TGCAGTGCTAGAGACCAGGGAGTACCCTACGAGCAGTACTTC.

The V call is TRBV7-2, the J call TRBJ1-5, with 7 nucleotides matching TRBD1. Unmatched junction bases numbered 8, after V lost 5 bases and J lost 4 bases. The CDR3 extends over 15 amino acids. Germline V CDR1 and CDR2: SGHTA, FQGNSA. CDR3 in amino acids: CASSPQGQSNQPQHF. As DNA, the CDR3 is TGTGCCAGCAGCCCCCAGGGACAGTCAAATCAGCCCCAGCATTTT.

This clonotype showed up many times. The chain links TRBV6-2 or TRBV6-3 to TRBJ1-1; D ambiguous. V was pared by 5 bases and J by 0 bases, with 19 bases between. Germline V gene data show CDR1 as MNHEY and CDR2 as SVGEGT. This CDR3 is 17 amino acids long. The CDR3 loop is CASSRTAWSDMNTEAFF. DNA of the CDR3: TGTGCCAGCAGTCGAACGGCCTGGAGCGATATGAACACTGAAGCTTTCTTT.

The CDR3 nucleotides are TGTGCCAGCAGCTTTCGACAGGGTGGTAATTCACCCCTCCACTTT. It specifies CASSFRQGGNSPLHF. The chain employs TRBV5-6 and TRBJ1-6, with TRBD1 identical over 7 bases. This CDR3 is built from 15 residues. CDR1 SGHDT and CDR2 YYEEEE come from the germline V gene. V was clipped by 2 bases and J by 6 bases; unmatched bases: 5.

This clonotype has just a few counts. The V and J genes are TRBV7-2 and TRBJ2-7; 9 bases are shared with TRBD2. The V gene's germline CDR1 is SGHTA and CDR2 FQGNSA. The J segment lost 4 bases and the V segment lost 1 base, leaving 5 bases of the junction unmatched. CDR3 length: 15 amino acids. CDR3 in amino acids: CASSLGASGIYEQYF. The CDR3 DNA reads TGTGCCAGCAGCTTAGGGGCTAGCGGGATTTACGAGCAGTACTTC.

The chain's CDR3 is CASSEQGSAKNIQYF. The CDR3 DNA reads as TGCGCCAGCAGCGAACAGGGTTCCGCCAAAAACATTCAGTACTTC. The J gene is TRBJ2-4, the V gene TRBV5-1; maybe TRBD1 (6 bases). This CDR3 has 15 amino acids. With 4 bases removed from V and 1 base from J, the gap between germline ends came to 12 bases. CDR1 is SGHRS and CDR2 is YFSETQ in the germline V gene.

J is TRBJ1-1 and V is TRBV10-3; D is unclear. Trimming left V 4 bases short and J 1 base short, with 7 bases between. The CDR3 totals 13 residues. CDR1 is ENHRY, CDR2 SYGVKD, per germline. The CDR3 nucleotides read TGTGCCATCAGTGTCGGCCCGAACACTGAAGCTTTCTTT. Its translation is CAISVGPNTEAFF.

The chain links TRBV6-2 or TRBV6-3 to TRBJ1-1, with D possibly matching TRBD1 (6 bases). Trimming left V 2 bases short and J 0 bases short, with 16 bases between. The germline V gene encodes CDR1 MNHEY and CDR2 SVGEGT. There are 17 residues in the CDR3. Written as DNA, the CDR3 is TGTGCCAGCAGTTACCCAACAGGGATCGGTATGAACACTGAAGCTTTCTTT. Amino acid sequence: CASSYPTGIGMNTEAFF.

Only a few counts were recorded for this clonotype. Here the CDR3 DNA reads TGTGCCAGCTCACCAATGACCGGGACACTTTACAATGAGCAGTTCTTC. It codes for CASSPMTGTLYNEQFF. The chain uses TRBV18 and TRBJ2-1, with D maybe TRBD1 (6 bases). The ends were cut back, 2 bases at V and 4 bases at J, with 15 bases in the middle. CDR1 and CDR2 (germline): KGHSH, LQKENI. The length of the CDR3 is 16 residues.

This clonotype was observed a few times. The rearrangement joins TRBV7-2 to TRBJ1-6; TRBD1 matches 8 bases. The J segment lost 10 bases and the V segment lost 1 base, leaving 9 bases of the junction unmatched. The V gene's germline CDR1 is SGHTA and CDR2 FQGNSA. CDR3 length: 16 amino acids. The CDR3 protein is CASSLVSGQANSPLHF. The CDR3 nucleotides read TGTGCCAGCAGCTTAGTGTCGGGACAGGCTAACTCACCCCTCCACTTT.

This clonotype was recorded a few times. V gene TRBV20-1 combines with J gene TRBJ1-2; 9 bases agree with TRBD1. V lost 7 bases, J lost 7 bases, and 10 bases stayed unmatched. This CDR3 region has 13 residues. Germline V CDR1 and CDR2: DFQATT, SNEGSKA (reference sequence). CDR3 amino acids: CSEGGQGVGGYTF. The DNA for the CDR3 is TGCAGTGAAGGGGGACAGGGTGTTGGTGGCTACACCTTC.

The CDR3 sequence is CASSQVGGSTDTQYF. The CDR3 DNA follows: TGCGCCAGCAGCCAAGTAGGCGGTTCGACAGATACGCAGTATTTT. The chain carries TRBV4-3 and TRBJ2-3; D unclear. Germline V CDR1 and CDR2: LGHNA, YSLEER. V shed 1 base and J shed 3 bases, with 11 bases lying between them. This CDR3 spans 15 amino acids.

This clonotype was detected many times. The rearrangement uses TRBV5-6 and TRBJ1-2; D is uncertain. Germline CDR1 and CDR2: SGHDT and YYEEEE. The CDR3 length is 11 residues. V dropped 0 bases and J dropped 8 bases, with 5 bases sitting between them. CDR3 residues: CASSLAGGYTF. CDR3 bases: TGTGCCAGCAGCTTGGCAGGAGGCTACACCTTC.

This clonotype was picked up many times. The chain employs TRBV15 and TRBJ2-7; 9 bases align to TRBD1. The CDR3 is 15 residues long. V shed 0 bases and J 4 bases; nucleotides not matched to a gene: 4. The V gene's germline CDR1 is LNHNV and CDR2 YYDKDF (reference sequence). As DNA, the CDR3 is TGTGCCACCAGCAGAGATCTCGGACAGGGGTACGAGCAGTACTTC. It codes for CATSRDLGQGYEQYF.

This clonotype has a handful of counts. The chain combines TRBV6-1 with TRBJ1-1; the D is unclear. This CDR3 has 14 amino acids. V lost 5 bases and J 0 bases, leaving 10 bases between the germline ends. Germline assignment: CDR1 MNHNS and CDR2 SASEGT. CDR3 in amino acids: CASSRGVLNTEAFF. Here the CDR3 DNA reads TGTGCCAGCAGTCGCGGTGTCCTGAACACTGAAGCTTTCTTT.

The chain carries TRBV6-1 and TRBJ1-2; unclear D gene. This CDR3 has 13 residues. Germline V gives CDR1 MNHNS, CDR2 SASEGT. Deletions cut 6 bases from V and 4 bases from J, with 12 bases between. The CDR3 sequence: CASRQTTGYGYTF. The CDR3, as DNA: TGTGCCAGCAGGCAAACTACGGGCTATGGCTACACCTTC.

This clonotype was recorded many times. This chain uses TRBV20-1 with TRBJ2-3; the match to TRBD2 covers 9 bases. Germline-derived CDR1 and CDR2 are DFQATT and SNEGSKA (reference sequence). CDR3 length: 15 residues. Trimming at V came to 2 bases and at J to 4 bases, leaving 7 bases not matched to a gene. CDR3 in amino acids: CSARLVAGAADTQYF. The CDR3 DNA reads TGCAGTGCTAGACTTGTAGCGGGGGCGGCAGATACGCAGTATTTT.